Following are 25 T cell receptor beta chains from one sample sequenced in a study of blood T cell repertoires in COVID-19. Some clones are missing from TCRdb's copy, which holds only in-frame ones; the method was immunoSEQ multiplex PCR. This table holds roughly 250,000 clones, 70% to 90% found once. Sequencing used PBMCs or T cells enriched from blood (not recorded which). Receptor source: a young woman who had recovered from COVID-19.

The rearrangement joins TRBV28 to TRBJ2-3; 9 bases match TRBD2. CDR1 MDHEN and CDR2 SYDVKM come from the germline V gene. The CDR3 has 16 residues. J gave up 1 base and V 2 bases, and 4 bases lay outside the gene matches. The CDR3 DNA reads as TGTGCCAGCAGTTTACTAGCGGGGTATGGCACAGATACGCAGTATTTT. This gives the protein CASSLLAGYGTDTQYF.

J is TRBJ1-4 and V is TRBV6-5; 8 bases are a match to TRBD1. The CDR3 is made up of 14 amino acids. J gave up 4 bases and V 6 bases, and 4 bases lay outside the gene matches. Germline V CDR1 and CDR2: MNHEY, SVGAGI. The chain's CDR3 is CASRKQGGNEKLFF. The CDR3, as DNA: TGTGCCAGCAGGAAACAGGGGGGTAATGAAAAACTGTTTTTT.

The chain combines TRBV7-2 with TRBJ2-3; D is perhaps TRBD2 (5 bases). The CDR3 extends over 14 amino acids. Germline CDR1 is SGHTA and CDR2 is FQGNSA. Trimming took off 1 base at V and 6 bases at J, with 11 bases between the two ends. CDR3 sequence: CASSLGTSADTQYF. Here the CDR3 DNA reads TGTGCCAGCAGCTTAGGTACTAGTGCGGATACGCAGTATTTT.

The V call is TRBV2, the J call TRBJ1-3, with unresolved D. CDR3 length: 15 residues. V lost 9 bases to trimming and J lost 1 base, with 16 bases between them. Per the germline V gene, CDR1 is SNHLY and CDR2 is FYNNEI. The CDR3 DNA is TGTGCCAGTCATCCGTCCCCGCGATCTGGAAACACCATATATTTT. Its protein is CASHPSPRSGNTIYF.

The CDR3 bases are TGTGCCAGCAGCGTGTCCACTTACACCGGGGAGCTGTTTTTT. Protein product: CASSVSTYTGELFF. The chain has TRBV9 and TRBJ2-2; D is unresolved. Germline V gene lookup returns CDR1 SGDLS and CDR2 YYNGEE. V gave up 2 bases and J gave up 3 bases, with 8 bases separating them. This CDR3 region has 14 residues.

The J gene is TRBJ2-5, the V gene TRBV25-1; D perhaps matches TRBD1 (5 bases). The CDR3 runs to 15 residues. Trimming took 2 bases from V and 1 from J, leaving 11 bases between them. The V gene's germline CDR1 is MGHDK and CDR2 SYGVNS. Written as DNA, the CDR3 is TGTGCCAGCAGTGAAGGCCAGGGAACCCAAGAGACCCAGTACTTC. Translating it yields CASSEGQGTQETQYF.

The chain links TRBV10-2 to TRBJ1-1, with D unresolved. The germline V gene has CDR1 WSHSY and CDR2 SAAADI. Trimming shortened V by 10 bases and J by 3 bases, and 9 bases separated the two germline ends. This CDR3 region has 11 residues. The CDR3 DNA is TGCGCCATCCATACATACACTGAAGCTTTCTTT. It yields the protein CAIHTYTEAFF.

The V call is TRBV3-1 (or the pseudogene TRBV3-2), the J call TRBJ2-1; 10 nucleotides agree with TRBD2. The V segment lost 4 bases and the J segment 8 bases; nucleotides outside the gene matches: 8. The CDR3 runs to 15 residues. Germline loops: CDR1 LGHDT, CDR2 YNNKEL (reference sequence). In DNA, the CDR3 is TGTGCCAGCAGCCCAGCGGGACTAGCGTGGGATGAGCAGTTCTTC. Its protein product is CASSPAGLAWDEQFF.

The chain uses TRBV6-1 and TRBJ2-3, with TRBD1 matching over 8 bases. Germline V lookup: CDR1 MNHNS, CDR2 SASEGT. The CDR3 spans 15 residues. V dropped 6 bases and J dropped 5; count of bases not matched to a gene: 10. In nucleotides, the CDR3 is TGTGCCAGCAGCCAAGGACAGGGTAATATAGATACGCAGTATTTT. It encodes CASSQGQGNIDTQYF.

This rearrangement joins TRBV19 to TRBJ2-2; 11 positions match TRBD1. CDR1 and CDR2 (germline): LNHDA, SQIVND (reference sequence). V shed 7 bases and J 4 bases; nucleotides not matched to a gene: 11. The length of the CDR3 is 17 residues. The CDR3 DNA reads as TGTGCCAGTAAGGACAGGGGGCGGGCTAGCGGCACCGGGGAGCTGTTTTTT. As protein: CASKDRGRASGTGELFF.

This rearrangement joins TRBV9 to TRBJ1-1, with D unclear. Trimming removed 3 bases from V and 0 bases from J, with 9 bases in between. The germline CDR1 and CDR2 sequences are SGDLS and YYNGEE. CDR3 length: 14 amino acids. CDR3 loop: CASSAVAMNTEAFF. CDR3 nucleotide sequence: TGTGCCAGCAGCGCAGTAGCGATGAACACTGAAGCTTTCTTT.

The J gene is TRBJ2-7, the V gene TRBV28; D gene uncertain. Germline lookup yields CDR1 MDHEN and CDR2 SYDVKM. The V end was cut by 6 bases, the J end by 2 bases, with 14 bases between. The CDR3 spans 14 residues. The CDR3 spells CASSIQTQAYEQYF. DNA for the CDR3: TGTGCCAGCAGCATCCAGACTCAAGCCTACGAGCAGTACTTC. Full variable domain (remainder filled in from reference TRBV28 and TRBJ2-7): DVKVTQSSRYLVKRTGEKVFLECVQDMDHENMFWYRQDPGLGLRLIYFSYDVKMKEKGDIPEGYSVSREKKERFSLILESASTNQTSMYLCASSIQTQAYEQYFGPGTRLTVT.

The chain is built from TRBV7-8 and TRBJ2-7; maybe TRBD1 (6 bases). The CDR3 length is 16 residues. CDR1 SGHVS and CDR2 FQNEAQ come from the germline V gene. Trimming removed 5 bases at V and 0 bases at J, with 17 bases between. The CDR3 DNA follows: TGTGCCAGCAGCCCCACAGGGAAAAGAAGCTCCTACGAGCAGTACTTC. The encoded protein is CASSPTGKRSSYEQYF.

The gene calls are TRBV6-4 and TRBJ2-1, with TRBD2 matching over 10 bases. V was pared by 6 bases and J by 0 bases, with 5 bases of the junction left unmatched. The CDR3 sequence is 16 residues long. Germline V gives CDR1 MRHNA, CDR2 SNTAGT. The CDR3 nucleotides are TGTGCCAGCAGCAGCTCTAGCGGGGGCTCCTACAATGAGCAGTTCTTC. Amino acids: CASSSSSGGSYNEQFF.

This clone showed up just once. V is TRBV3-1 (or the pseudogene TRBV3-2) and J is TRBJ2-3; the match to TRBD2 covers 8 bases. The V gene end was trimmed by 4 bases and the J gene end by 1 base; junction bases not matched to a gene: 7. The CDR3 spans 16 residues. Germline-derived CDR1 and CDR2 are LGHDT and YNNKEL (reference sequence). The CDR3 bases are TGTGCCAGCAGCCGATTATCGGGGGGGGGCACAGATACGCAGTATTTT. This sequence encodes CASSRLSGGGTDTQYF.

The J gene is TRBJ1-1, the V gene TRBV6-5; 7 bases match TRBD1. Losses at the gene ends were 5 bases for V and 0 bases for J; bases not matched to a gene: 6. This CDR3 is built from 15 residues. From germline, CDR1 is MNHEY and CDR2 SVGAGI. The DNA of the CDR3 is TGTGCCAGCAGTCCCCCGACAGGGTTGAACACTGAAGCTTTCTTT. Amino acids: CASSPPTGLNTEAFF.

In regard to this clone: The sample has other DNA sequences that encode this CDR3 too. The V and J genes are TRBV10-3 and TRBJ1-1, with 9 bases matching TRBD1. Germline-derived CDR1 and CDR2 are ENHRY and SYGVKD. The CDR3 totals 14 residues. V gave up 0 bases and J gave up 5 bases; unmatched junction bases: 1. CDR3 sequence (DNA): TGTGCCATCAGTGAGTCGACAGGGGGGACTGAAGCTTTCTTT. As protein: CAISESTGGTEAFF.

V usage is TRBV6-5 and J usage is TRBJ2-3; D possibly corresponds to TRBD2 (6 bases). CDR3 length equals 15 residues. The V end was cut by 6 bases, the J end by 1 base, with 14 bases between. The germline V gene has CDR1 MNHEY and CDR2 SVGAGI. CDR3 bases: TGTGCCAGCAGGAGGAGGGCCCGTGGCACAGATACGCAGTATTTT. Translated: CASRRRARGTDTQYF.

This rearrangement joins TRBV2 to TRBJ2-1; no firm D call. The CDR3 is 13 residues long. Trimming pared 3 bases from V and 2 bases from J, leaving 5 bases between. Germline V lookup: CDR1 SNHLY, CDR2 FYNNEI. The CDR3 DNA reads TGTGCCAGCAGTGAGGGCGCCTACAATGAGCAGTTCTTC. Residues: CASSEGAYNEQFF.

The V call is TRBV12-3 or TRBV12-4, the J call TRBJ2-7, with D unresolved. V lost 7 bases and J 1 base, leaving 11 bases between the germline ends. The CDR3 contains 13 residues. The CDR3 coding sequence is TGTGCCAGCAACCGCGGCGAATCCTACGAGCAGTACTTC. Translation: CASNRGESYEQYF.

This clone has just a few counts. The chain's CDR3 is CASSYSWSGEEAFF. As DNA, the CDR3 is TGTGCCAGCAGTTACTCGTGGTCTGGGGAGGAAGCTTTCTTT. The rearrangement links TRBV6-5 to TRBJ1-1; D gene ambiguous. The CDR3 runs 14 residues. Germline values: CDR1 MNHEY, CDR2 SVGAGI. V was clipped by 0 bases and J by 8 bases, with 13 bases between them.

The chain links TRBV5-1 to TRBJ2-5; D gene ambiguous. V lost 0 bases, J lost 0 bases, and 9 bases lay in between. This CDR3 spans 15 amino acids. Germline V lookup: CDR1 SGHRS, CDR2 YFSETQ. This CDR3 is CASSLGGDYQETQYF. CDR3 bases: TGCGCCAGCAGCTTGGGAGGAGACTACCAAGAGACCCAGTACTTC.

The chain has TRBV7-2 and TRBJ2-1, with TRBD2 as a possible D gene (5 bases). The CDR3 is 16 residues long. V was trimmed by 2 bases and J by 7 bases, leaving 18 bases between them. Germline V gene lookup returns CDR1 SGHTA and CDR2 FQGNSA. The CDR3 DNA follows: TGTGCCAGCAGCTTAAGCCGCAGTCTAGCTAATAATGAGCAGTTCTTC. Protein sequence: CASSLSRSLANNEQFF.

This chain joins TRBV5-6 and TRBJ1-6; D may be TRBD1 (5 bases). V was cut by 1 base and J by 2 bases, with 10 bases left in between. This CDR3 has 16 amino acids. Germline CDR1 is SGHDT and CDR2 is YYEEEE. CDR3 DNA sequence: TGTGCCAGCAGCTTGAATCAGGGTACCTATAATTCACCCCTCCACTTT. Translation: CASSLNQGTYNSPLHF.

The chain uses TRBV28 and TRBJ1-2, with TRBD1 identical over 9 bases. CDR1 MDHEN and CDR2 SYDVKM come from the germline V gene. V lost 4 bases, J lost 2 bases, and 5 bases stayed unmatched. The CDR3 totals 15 residues. This chain's CDR3 is CASSSPGTGNYGYTF. For the CDR3, the DNA is TGTGCCAGCAGTTCTCCCGGGACAGGGAACTATGGCTACACCTTC.